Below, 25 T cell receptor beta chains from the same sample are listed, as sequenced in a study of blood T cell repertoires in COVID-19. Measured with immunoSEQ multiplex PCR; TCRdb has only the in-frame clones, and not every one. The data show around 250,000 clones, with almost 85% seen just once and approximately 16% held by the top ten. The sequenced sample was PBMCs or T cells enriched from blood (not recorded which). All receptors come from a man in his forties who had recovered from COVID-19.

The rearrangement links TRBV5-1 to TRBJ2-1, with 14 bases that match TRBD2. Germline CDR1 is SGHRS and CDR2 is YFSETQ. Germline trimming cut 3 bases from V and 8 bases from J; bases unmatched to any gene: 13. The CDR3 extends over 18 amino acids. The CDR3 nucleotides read TGCGCCAGCAGCTCGGGTAAGGGGGGACTAGCGGGAGCCGATGAGCAGTTCTTC. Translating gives CASSSGKGGLAGADEQFF.

The CDR3 DNA follows: TGTGCCAGCAGCCCCATGACCCGGGGGGGAAACACCATATATTTT. Encoded protein: CASSPMTRGGNTIYF. V is TRBV7-2 and J is TRBJ1-3; maybe TRBD1 (5 bases). Germline CDR1 and CDR2: SGHTA and FQGNSA. CDR3 length: 15 amino acids. Trimming removed 5 bases at V and 4 bases at J, with 15 bases between. Together with reference TRBV7-2 and TRBJ1-3, the CDR3 gives the full variable domain: GAGVSQSPSNKVTEKGKDVELRCDPISGHTALYWYRQSLGQGLEFLIYFQGNSAPDKSGLPSDRFSAERTGGSVSTLTIQRTQQEDSAVYLCASSPMTRGGNTIYFGEGSWLTVV.

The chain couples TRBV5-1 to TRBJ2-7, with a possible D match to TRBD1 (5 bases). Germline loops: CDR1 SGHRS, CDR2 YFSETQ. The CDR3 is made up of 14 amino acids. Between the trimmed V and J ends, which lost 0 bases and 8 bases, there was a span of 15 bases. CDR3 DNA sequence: TGCGCCAGCAGCTTGGTATGGGGCCACCTTAAGCAGTACTTC. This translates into CASSLVWGHLKQYF.

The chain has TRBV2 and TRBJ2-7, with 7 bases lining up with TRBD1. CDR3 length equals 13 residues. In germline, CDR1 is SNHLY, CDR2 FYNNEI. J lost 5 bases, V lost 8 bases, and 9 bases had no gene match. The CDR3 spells CASVIEGGHEQYF. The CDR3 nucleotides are TGTGCCAGCGTAATTGAAGGGGGCCACGAGCAGTACTTC.

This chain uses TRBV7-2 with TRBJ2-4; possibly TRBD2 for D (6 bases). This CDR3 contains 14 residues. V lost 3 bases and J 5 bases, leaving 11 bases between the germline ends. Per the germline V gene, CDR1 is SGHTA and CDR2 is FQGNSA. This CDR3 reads CASSLGGTENIQYF. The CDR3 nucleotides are TGTGCCAGCAGCTTGGGGGGTACAGAAAACATTCAGTACTTC.

In nucleotides, the CDR3 is TGTGCCAGCAGCCCTTCGACTAGCGGGTCAACCTACGAGCAGTACTTC. Its protein product is CASSPSTSGSTYEQYF. The chain uses TRBV5-4 and TRBJ2-7; 10 bases align to TRBD2. CDR1 and CDR2 (germline): SGHNT, YYREEE (reference sequence). With V trimmed by 4 bases and J by 2 bases, 9 bases remained unmatched. This CDR3 has 16 residues.

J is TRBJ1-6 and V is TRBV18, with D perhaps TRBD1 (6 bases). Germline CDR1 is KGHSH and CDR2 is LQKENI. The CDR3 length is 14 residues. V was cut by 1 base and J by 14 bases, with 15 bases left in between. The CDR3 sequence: CASSPQAGARTLHF. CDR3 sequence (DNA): TGTGCCAGCTCACCACAAGCGGGGGCACGGACCCTCCACTTT.

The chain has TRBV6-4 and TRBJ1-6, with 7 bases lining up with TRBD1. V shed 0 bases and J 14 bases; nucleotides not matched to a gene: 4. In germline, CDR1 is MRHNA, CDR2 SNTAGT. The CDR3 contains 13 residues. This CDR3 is CASSDSSQGALHF. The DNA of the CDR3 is TGTGCCAGCAGTGACTCGTCTCAGGGGGCCCTCCACTTT.

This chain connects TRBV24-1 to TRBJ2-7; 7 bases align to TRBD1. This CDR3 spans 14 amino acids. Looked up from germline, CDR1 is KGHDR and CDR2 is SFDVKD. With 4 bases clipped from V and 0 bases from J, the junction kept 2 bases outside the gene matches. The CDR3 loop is CATSEAGGSYEQYF. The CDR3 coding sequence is TGTGCCACCAGTGAGGCAGGGGGCTCCTACGAGCAGTACTTC.

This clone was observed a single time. The DNA for the CDR3 is TGTGCCATCAGTCTACAGGGGGCTGGGTTAACTGAAGCTTTCTTT. Protein product: CAISLQGAGLTEAFF. This chain uses TRBV10-3 with TRBJ1-1, with 9 bases fitting TRBD1. The V segment lost 5 bases and the J segment 5 bases; nucleotides outside the gene matches: 9. CDR1 and CDR2 from the germline V gene are ENHRY and SYGVKD. The CDR3 is 15 amino acids.

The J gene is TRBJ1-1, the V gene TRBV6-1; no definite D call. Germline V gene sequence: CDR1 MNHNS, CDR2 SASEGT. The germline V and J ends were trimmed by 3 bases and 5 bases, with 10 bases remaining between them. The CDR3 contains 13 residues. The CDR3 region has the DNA TGTGCCAGCAGTGAGTCCTGGAGGACTGAAGCTTTCTTT. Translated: CASSESWRTEAFF.

The CDR3 DNA sequence: TGTGCCAGCAGCTTGGGAGTTCTCTATGGCTACACCTTC. Its protein is CASSLGVLYGYTF. The chain recombines TRBV11-2 with TRBJ1-2, with D hard to call. This CDR3 comprises 13 residues. V was shortened by 3 bases and J by 4 bases, with 9 bases between the two germline ends. Germline loops: CDR1 SGHAT, CDR2 FQNNGV.

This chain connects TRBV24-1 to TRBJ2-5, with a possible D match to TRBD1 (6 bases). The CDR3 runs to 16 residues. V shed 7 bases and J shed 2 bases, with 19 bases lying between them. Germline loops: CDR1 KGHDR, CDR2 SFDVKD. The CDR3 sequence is CATSAHIGTSQETQYF. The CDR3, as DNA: TGTGCCACCAGCGCTCACATCGGGACATCACAAGAGACCCAGTACTTC.

The CDR3 spells CASIRPRTGQLTSNQPQHF. The DNA of the CDR3 is TGCGCCAGCATAAGACCCAGGACAGGGCAATTGACGAGCAATCAGCCCCAGCATTTT. The chain has TRBV10-1 and TRBJ1-5, with TRBD1 matching over 8 bases. Germline CDR1 and CDR2: WNHNN and SYGVQD (reference sequence). Trimming at V came to 7 bases and at J to 1 base, leaving 18 bases not matched to a gene. CDR3 length equals 19 residues.

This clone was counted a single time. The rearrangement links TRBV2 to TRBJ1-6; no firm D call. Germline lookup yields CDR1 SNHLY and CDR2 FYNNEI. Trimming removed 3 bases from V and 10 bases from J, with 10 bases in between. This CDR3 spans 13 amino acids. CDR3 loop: CASSEEVGSPLHF. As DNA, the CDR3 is TGTGCCAGCAGTGAGGAGGTGGGATCACCCCTCCACTTT. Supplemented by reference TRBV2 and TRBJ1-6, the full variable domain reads EPEVTQTPSHQVTQMGQEVILRCVPISNHLYFYWYRQILGQKVEFLVSFYNNEISEKSEIFDDQFSVERPDGSNFTLKIRSTKLEDSAMYFCASSEEVGSPLHFGNGTRLTVT.

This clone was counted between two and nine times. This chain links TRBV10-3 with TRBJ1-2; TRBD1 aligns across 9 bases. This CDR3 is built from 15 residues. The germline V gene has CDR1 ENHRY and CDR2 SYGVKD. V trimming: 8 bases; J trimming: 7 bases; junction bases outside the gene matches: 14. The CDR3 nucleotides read TGTGCCATCCGCGACAACTACAGGGGGCAAGGTGGCTACACCTTC. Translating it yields CAIRDNYRGQGGYTF.

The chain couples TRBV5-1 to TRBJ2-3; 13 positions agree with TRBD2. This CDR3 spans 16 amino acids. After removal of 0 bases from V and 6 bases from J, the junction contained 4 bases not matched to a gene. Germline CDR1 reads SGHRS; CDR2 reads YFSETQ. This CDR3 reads CASSLGGLAGFDTQYF. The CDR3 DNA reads TGCGCCAGCAGCTTGGGGGGACTAGCGGGATTCGATACGCAGTATTTT.

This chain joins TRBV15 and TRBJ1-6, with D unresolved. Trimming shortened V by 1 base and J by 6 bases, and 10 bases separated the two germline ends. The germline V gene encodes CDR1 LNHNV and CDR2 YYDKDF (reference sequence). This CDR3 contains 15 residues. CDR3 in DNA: TGTGCCACCAGCAGAGGCTACGGAGGTAATTCACCCCTCCACTTT. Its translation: CATSRGYGGNSPLHF.

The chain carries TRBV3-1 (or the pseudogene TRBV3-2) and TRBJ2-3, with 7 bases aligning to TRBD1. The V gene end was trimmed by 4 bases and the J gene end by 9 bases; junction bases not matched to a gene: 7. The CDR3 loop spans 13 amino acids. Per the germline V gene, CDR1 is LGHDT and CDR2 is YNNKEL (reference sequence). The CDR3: CASSPRTGSTQYF. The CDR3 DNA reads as TGTGCCAGCAGCCCCCGGACAGGAAGCACGCAGTATTTT.

The CDR3: CASSIKVSGTYGYTF. CDR3 nucleotides: TGTGCCAGCAGCATTAAAGTGTCGGGTACCTATGGCTACACCTTC. The chain recombines TRBV7-9 with TRBJ1-2; D is undetermined. CDR1 is SEHNR, CDR2 FQNEAQ, per germline (reference sequence). The CDR3 is made up of 15 amino acids. V was clipped by 5 bases and J by 4 bases, with 17 bases between them.

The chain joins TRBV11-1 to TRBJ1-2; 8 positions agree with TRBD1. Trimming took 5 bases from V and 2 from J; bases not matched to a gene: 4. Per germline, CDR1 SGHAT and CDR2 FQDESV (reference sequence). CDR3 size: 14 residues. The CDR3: CASSPGQGNYGYTF. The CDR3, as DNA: TGTGCCAGCAGCCCAGGACAGGGCAACTATGGCTACACCTTC.

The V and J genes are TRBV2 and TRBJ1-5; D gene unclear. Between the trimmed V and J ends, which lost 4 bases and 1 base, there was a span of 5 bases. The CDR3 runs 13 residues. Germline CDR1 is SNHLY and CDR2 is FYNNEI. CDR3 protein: CASSVESNQPQHF. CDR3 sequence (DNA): TGTGCCAGCAGTGTGGAGAGCAATCAGCCCCAGCATTTT. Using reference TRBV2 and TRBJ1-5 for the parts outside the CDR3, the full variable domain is EPEVTQTPSHQVTQMGQEVILRCVPISNHLYFYWYRQILGQKVEFLVSFYNNEISEKSEIFDDQFSVERPDGSNFTLKIRSTKLEDSAMYFCASSVESNQPQHFGDGTRLSIL.

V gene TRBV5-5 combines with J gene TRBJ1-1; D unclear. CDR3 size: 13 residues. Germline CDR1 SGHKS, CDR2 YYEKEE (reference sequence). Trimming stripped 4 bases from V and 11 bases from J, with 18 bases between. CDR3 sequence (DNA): TGTGCCAGCAGCCGACCTTTGGACGGAGGGGCTTTCTTT. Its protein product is CASSRPLDGGAFF.

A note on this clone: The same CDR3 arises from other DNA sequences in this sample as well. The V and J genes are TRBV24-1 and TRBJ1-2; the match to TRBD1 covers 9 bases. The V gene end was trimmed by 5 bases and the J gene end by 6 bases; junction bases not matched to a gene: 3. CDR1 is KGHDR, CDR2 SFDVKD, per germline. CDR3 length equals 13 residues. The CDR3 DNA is TGTGCCACCAGTGCACGGACAGGGGATGGCTACACCTTC. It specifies CATSARTGDGYTF.

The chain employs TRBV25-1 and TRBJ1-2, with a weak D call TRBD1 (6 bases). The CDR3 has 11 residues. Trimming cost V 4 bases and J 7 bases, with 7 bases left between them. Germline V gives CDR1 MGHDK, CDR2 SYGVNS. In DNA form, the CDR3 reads TGTGCCAGCAGTGGAGGGGGTGGCTACACCTTC. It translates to CASSGGGGYTF.